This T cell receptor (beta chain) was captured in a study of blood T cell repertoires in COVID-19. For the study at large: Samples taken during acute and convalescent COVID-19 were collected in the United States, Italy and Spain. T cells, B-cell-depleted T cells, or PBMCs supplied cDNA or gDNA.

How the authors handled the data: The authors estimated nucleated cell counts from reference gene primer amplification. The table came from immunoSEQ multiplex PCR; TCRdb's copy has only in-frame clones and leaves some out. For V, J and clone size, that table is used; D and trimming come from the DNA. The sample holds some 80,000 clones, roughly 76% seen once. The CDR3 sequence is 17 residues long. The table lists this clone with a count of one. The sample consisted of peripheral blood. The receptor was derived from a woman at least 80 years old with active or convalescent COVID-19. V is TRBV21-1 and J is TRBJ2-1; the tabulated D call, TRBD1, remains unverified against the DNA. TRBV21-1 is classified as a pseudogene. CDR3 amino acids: CASSKSSTQGDYNEQFF. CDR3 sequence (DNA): TGTGCCAGCAGCAAATCCTCCACCCAGGGGGATTACAATGAGCAGTTCTTC.